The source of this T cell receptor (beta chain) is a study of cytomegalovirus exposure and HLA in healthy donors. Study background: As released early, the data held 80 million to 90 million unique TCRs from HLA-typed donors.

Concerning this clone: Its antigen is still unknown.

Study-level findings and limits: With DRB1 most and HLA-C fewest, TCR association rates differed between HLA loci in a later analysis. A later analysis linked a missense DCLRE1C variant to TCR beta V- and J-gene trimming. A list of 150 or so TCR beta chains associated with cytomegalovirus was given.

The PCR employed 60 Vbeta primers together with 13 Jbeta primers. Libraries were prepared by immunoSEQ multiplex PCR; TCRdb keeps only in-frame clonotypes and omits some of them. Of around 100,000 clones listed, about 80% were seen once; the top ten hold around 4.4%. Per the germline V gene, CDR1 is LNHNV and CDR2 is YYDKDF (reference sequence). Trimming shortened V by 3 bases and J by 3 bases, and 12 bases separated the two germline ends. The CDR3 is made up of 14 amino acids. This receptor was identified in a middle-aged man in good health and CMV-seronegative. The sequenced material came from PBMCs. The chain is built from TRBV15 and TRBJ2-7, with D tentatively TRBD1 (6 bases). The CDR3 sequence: CATSRSVQGYEQYV. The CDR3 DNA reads TGTGCCACCAGCAGGTCGGTACAGGGCTACGAGCAGTACGTC.